This T cell receptor (beta chain) was captured by sequencing in a study of beta chain features in type 1 diabetes. The study's findings and limits: Type 1 diabetes patients showed a moderate but significant shortening of TCRB CDR3s in all four CD4+ subsets.

The CDR3 runs to 13 residues. V lost 3 bases to trimming and J lost 2 bases, with 8 bases between them. Germline loops: CDR1 KGHSH, CDR2 LQKENI. The isolated RNA, all of it, was reverse transcribed, so expressed TCRB transcripts were what got sequenced. Clones were sequenced by immunoSEQ multiplex PCR, and TCRdb holds only the in-frame ones, with some missing. The sample has around 170,000 clones, about 10% seen once. This clone was observed a few times. The antigen is unknown. Sample: central memory CD4+ T cells from blood. The V and J genes are TRBV18 and TRBJ2-7; no reliable D call. The receptor comes from a woman aged 30 to 39 with type 1 diabetes. The CDR3 loop is CASSPAVAYEQYF. CDR3 DNA: TGTGCCAGCTCACCTGCGGTAGCCTACGAGCAGTACTTC. The full variable domain, completed using reference TRBV18 and TRBJ2-7, is NAGVMQNPRHLVRRRGQEARLRCSPMKGHSHVYWYRQLPEEGLKFMVYLQKENIIDESGMPKERFSAEFPKEGPSILRIQQVVRGDSAAYFCASSPAVAYEQYFGPGTRLTVT.